This T cell receptor (beta chain) emerged from a study of spatial heterogeneity in lung cancer. TCRdb re-analysed the 5' RACE reads in MiXCR, keeping a single row per CDR3 protein. The table shows around 100,000 distinct CDR3 sequences, with nearly 4.5% occurring only once. Trimming left V 3 bases short and J 0 bases short, with 15 bases between. Germline V CDR1 and CDR2: MGHRA, YSYEKL. This CDR3 has 18 amino acids. This clonotype was observed many times. The antigen is unknown. Time point denoted: sample taken at primary tumor resection. Regarding the study as a whole: The study found that expanded intratumoral alpha and beta TCR counts tracked tumor mutation counts.

The sequence was collected from a male donor with early-stage non-small cell lung cancer. The sample was lung tumor tissue, taken at surgery. V is TRBV4-1 and J is TRBJ1-6, with D perhaps matching TRBD1 (6 bases). The CDR3 coding sequence is TGCGCCAGCAGCCAGGGGGGGGCGAGGAGCTCCTATAATTCACCCCTCCACTTT. Translation gives CASSQGGARSSYNSPLHF.